A selection of T cell receptor beta chains follows, all from one sample in a study of metastatic and nonmetastatic thyroid tumors. TCRdb ran MiXCR on the PCR reads. The sample includes tens of thousands of clones, around a sixth seen only once; the top ten take over 15%. Sample: blood. Receptors were obtained from a female donor with papillary thyroid cancer or a benign thyroid nodule (not recorded which). Some clones in this sample may be carry-over from other donors' samples. Each CDR3 is given with its conserved first and last residue.

J gene,V gene,CDR3 protein
TRBJ1-5,TRBV12-3/TRBV12-4,CASAGQSNQPQHF
TRBJ2-2,TRBV12-3/TRBV12-4,CASSLGDRVNTGELFF
TRBJ2-7,TRBV20-1,CSTTGQTYEQYF
TRBJ2-7,TRBV14,CASSQDSRLAGVYEQYF
TRBJ1-3,TRBV12-3/TRBV12-4,CASSLFPISGNTIYF
TRBJ1-6,TRBV10-3,CAISEGRVLNNSPLHF
TRBJ2-5,TRBV20-1,CSATDPGLAGGLQETQYF
TRBJ2-5,TRBV5-1,CASSSRMYQETQYF
TRBJ2-1,TRBV20-1,CSASTGTSGYNEQFF
TRBJ1-6,TRBV19,CASSIGDPGRIDSPLHF
TRBJ2-2,TRBV20-1,CSARETGLAGTGELFF
TRBJ2-1,TRBV20-1,CSARYSGFDAVF
TRBJ2-7,TRBV7-3,CASSLTRDREQYF
TRBJ2-5,TRBV20-1,CSARDFGHPGETQYF
TRBJ1-5,TRBV20-1,CSASSPAGLQQPQHF
TRBJ1-1,TRBV12-3/TRBV12-4,CASSFDRGSAEAFF
TRBJ2-3,TRBV6-1,CASSEHTGGEGTDTQYF
TRBJ1-1,TRBV28,CASRSRGPYTEAFF
TRBJ2-3,TRBV9,CASSPGGGATDTQYF
TRBJ1-1,TRBV5-5,CASSWDRFNTEAFF
TRBJ2-5,TRBV15,CATSRVLRPGVRKKTQYF
TRBJ1-2,TRBV30,CAWTPGEGGYTF
TRBJ2-3,TRBV7-3,CASSNTPRGGTQYF
TRBJ2-3,TRBV6-5,CASSYGDGTQYF
TRBJ2-7,TRBV12-3/TRBV12-4,CASSLGYSYEQYF
TRBJ2-7,TRBV5-6,CASSFGVDGGYEQYF
TRBJ2-1,TRBV20-1,CSARGIHPGLPLNEQFF
TRBJ1-5,TRBV30,CAWSGDKVRRQPQHF
TRBJ2-7,TRBV30,CAWSERVPPYEQYF
TRBJ2-3,TRBV7-3,CASSPSSGTDTQYF
TRBJ2-7,TRBV19,CASSVTGLRSYEQYF
TRBJ1-5,TRBV6-5,CASSYSAGQPQHF
TRBJ1-1,TRBV6-1,CASSSRTVNTEAFF
TRBJ2-6,TRBV6-1,CASRAGVGANVLTF
TRBJ1-4,TRBV28,CASSLWQGAGNEKLFF
TRBJ1-6,TRBV11-2,CASSLLSAYIQNQIGTVHF
TRBJ1-1,TRBV19,CASSMVTATEAFF
TRBJ1-3,TRBV7-3,CASSLTASGNTIYF
TRBJ2-1,TRBV7-8,CASSPPGQVNNEQFF
TRBJ2-2,TRBV20-1,CSARDPGLDTGELFF
TRBJ1-6,TRBV28,CASRSPGLNSPLHF
TRBJ2-7,TRBV20-1,CSARGWAGGLSARVDEQYF
TRBJ1-4,TRBV20-1,CSAREDTGATNEKLFF
TRBJ2-5,TRBV28,CASLTPGPGETQYF
TRBJ2-3,TRBV20-1,CSAAGTGSTDTQYF
TRBJ2-7,TRBV28,CASSVDPPGQGEGSYEQYF
TRBJ2-3,TRBV20-1,CSARTSPADTQYF
TRBJ2-3,TRBV15,CATSREAGTADTQYF
TRBJ2-7,TRBV7-2,CASSTVRFLPVYEQYF
TRBJ2-1,TRBV28,CASSGVLGITSYNEQFF
TRBJ2-7,TRBV5-1,CASRGTGEPRSEQYF